This T cell receptor beta chain is from a study of cytomegalovirus exposure and HLA in healthy donors. Study outcomes and limitations: Within an earlier analysis, most TCR beta V segments proved productive either about 90% or about 30% of the time. Roughly even sequencing depth across donors was the assumption behind the presence/absence analyses.

All the people who gave samples were healthy bone marrow donors. There are 15 residues in the CDR3. Germline CDR1 reads SGHTA; CDR2 reads FQGNSA. The V gene lost 7 bases and the J gene lost 2 bases, with 12 bases spanning the gap. Use of 60 Vbeta and 13 Jbeta primers characterized the PCR. Here immunoSEQ multiplex PCR was the method, and the copy in TCRdb shows in-frame clones only, minus some. Found here are about 130,000 clones, over 60% of them singletons; the top ten hold about 3%. Notes on this clone: The target antigen is unknown.

Sequencing used PBMCs. The sequence derives from a human donor in good health. V usage is TRBV7-2 and J usage is TRBJ2-6; D is perhaps TRBD1 (5 bases). The CDR3 protein is CASTLQGTGANVLTF. The CDR3 bases are TGTGCCAGCACACTTCAGGGTACTGGGGCCAACGTCCTGACTTTC.